This T cell receptor (beta chain) was documented in a study of patients and donors after allogeneic stem cell transplantation. This clonotype was observed a few times. From the RT-PCR reads, TCRdb called clonotypes with MiXCR, one entry per CDR3 protein. This sample yields about 110,000 distinct CDR3 sequences, of which around 36% are seen a single time; around 27% belongs to the top ten. The CDR3 length is 16 residues. Germline values: CDR1 MNHEY, CDR2 SVGAGI. Trimming cost V 6 bases and J 2 bases, with 18 bases left between them. The sequenced material came from blood, either unsorted or a sorted T cell fraction (not recorded which). The chain recombines TRBV6-5 with TRBJ2-3; no reliable D call. The origin of this receptor is a human donor who was either an allogeneic HSCT recipient or a stem cell or donor lymphocyte infusion donor (not recorded which). It is not recorded whose cells these are; they may come from a transplant donor. The CDR3 nucleotides are TGTGCCAGCAGCGCGACGGAGTACCAGTTCACAGATACGCAGTATTTT. Translated: CASSATEYQFTDTQYF.